The rows below give T cell receptor beta chains drawn from one sample of a study of blood T cell repertoires in COVID-19. Here immunoSEQ multiplex PCR was the method, and the copy in TCRdb shows in-frame clones only, minus some. The sample consists of approximately 270,000 clones, about 91% of them appearing once. Source material: peripheral blood. These receptors were obtained from a woman in her 30s with COVID-19, enrolled during active disease. Each CDR3 is given with its conserved first and last residue. Each record gives: J gene, D gene, clone size, V gene, CDR3 DNA, CDR3 protein. D genes are given only for firm matches. Expanded clones get a size class; other rows say once, few or many, or leave the size out.

J gene: TRBJ1-2; D gene: TRBD1; clone size: .; V gene: TRBV9; CDR3 DNA: TGTGCCAGCAGCGTGGGGACAGGGGCAAGCTATGGCTACACCTTC; CDR3 protein: CASSVGTGASYGYTF
J gene: TRBJ2-1; D gene: TRBD2; clone size: .; V gene: TRBV19; CDR3 DNA: TGTGCCAGTAGTATTCTAGCGGGGAATGAGCAGTTCTTC; CDR3 protein: CASSILAGNEQFF
J gene: TRBJ1-2; D gene: .; clone size: .; V gene: TRBV11-2; CDR3 DNA: TGTGCCAGCAGCCGTTCGGGGGTTGGCTACACCTTC; CDR3 protein: CASSRSGVGYTF
J gene: TRBJ1-1; D gene: TRBD1; clone size: few; V gene: TRBV19; CDR3 DNA: TGTGCCAGTATCTCCGGGACAGGGGGCTTACAGGCTTTCTTT; CDR3 protein: CASISGTGGLQAFF
J gene: TRBJ1-2; D gene: TRBD1; clone size: .; V gene: TRBV5-6; CDR3 DNA: TGTGCCAGCAGCTTAAGAGGGGGCTTTGACTATGGCTACACCTTC; CDR3 protein: CASSLRGGFDYGYTF
J gene: TRBJ1-1; D gene: .; clone size: .; V gene: TRBV11-2; CDR3 DNA: TGTGCCAGCAGCTTACGGACTGAAGCTTTCTTT; CDR3 protein: CASSLRTEAFF
J gene: TRBJ2-7; D gene: .; clone size: .; V gene: TRBV19; CDR3 DNA: TGTGCCAGTAGCAAACGGGACAATCCCTACGAGCAGTACTTC; CDR3 protein: CASSKRDNPYEQYF
J gene: TRBJ1-1; D gene: .; clone size: few; V gene: TRBV16; CDR3 DNA: TGTGCCAGCAGCCAATCGGGGGGGTCTGGTGAAGCTTTCTTT; CDR3 protein: CASSQSGGSGEAFF
J gene: TRBJ1-2; D gene: TRBD1; clone size: .; V gene: TRBV10-3; CDR3 DNA: TGTGCCATCAGTTCTGAAATGTCCGGGACAGGGGGCGTGAGCGGCTACACCTTC; CDR3 protein: CAISSEMSGTGGVSGYTF
J gene: TRBJ2-3; D gene: TRBD2; clone size: .; V gene: TRBV28; CDR3 DNA: TGTGCCAGCAGTTTAGGACTAGCGGGGGGTCGCACAGATACGCAGTATTTT; CDR3 protein: CASSLGLAGGRTDTQYF
J gene: TRBJ2-5; D gene: .; clone size: .; V gene: TRBV21-1; CDR3 DNA: TGTGCCAGCAGCATTTCAACGGGTTTTGAGGAGACCCAGTACTTC; CDR3 protein: CASSISTGFEETQYF
J gene: TRBJ2-7; D gene: TRBD1; clone size: .; V gene: TRBV19; CDR3 DNA: TGTGCCAGTAGTCCAGGGACAGGGGCCTACGAGCAGTACTTC; CDR3 protein: CASSPGTGAYEQYF
J gene: TRBJ1-5; D gene: .; clone size: .; V gene: TRBV5-1; CDR3 DNA: TGCGCCAGCAGCTTGGACAGAAACAATCAGCCCCAGCATTTT; CDR3 protein: CASSLDRNNQPQHF
J gene: TRBJ1-6; D gene: .; clone size: .; V gene: TRBV11-3; CDR3 DNA: TGTGCCAGCAGCTTAGAGGAGTCACCCCTCCACTTT; CDR3 protein: CASSLEESPLHF
J gene: TRBJ2-7; D gene: .; clone size: .; V gene: TRBV15; CDR3 DNA: TGTGCCACCAGCAGAGATCTCGGACAGTCCTACGAGCAGTACTTC; CDR3 protein: CATSRDLGQSYEQYF
J gene: TRBJ2-5; D gene: .; clone size: .; V gene: TRBV7-7; CDR3 DNA: TGTGCTAGCAGCTTAGGGGGGACTACCCAAGAGACCCAGTACTTC; CDR3 protein: CASSLGGTTQETQYF
J gene: TRBJ2-6; D gene: TRBD1; clone size: .; V gene: TRBV10-3; CDR3 DNA: TGTGCCATCAGTGAGTCGGGACAGGCTGGGGCCAACGTCCTGACTTTC; CDR3 protein: CAISESGQAGANVLTF
J gene: TRBJ2-3; D gene: .; clone size: .; V gene: TRBV7-8; CDR3 DNA: TGTGCCAGCAGCCCTACCACAGATACGCAGTATTTT; CDR3 protein: CASSPTTDTQYF